This T cell receptor (beta chain) originates from a study of T cells in Graves' hyperthyroidism and ophthalmopathy. Researchers took RNA transcripts and amplified the TCR beta CDR3 regions from them. First-round RT-PCR targeting the TCR CDR3 was performed with the HTBI primer set. TCRdb ran MiXCR on the multiplex PCR reads and lists one entry per CDR3 protein. The data contain hundreds of thousands of distinct CDR3 sequences, about 15% of them singletons. This clonotype has ten or more counts. The receptor was isolated from a woman between 18 and 29 years old with Graves' ophthalmopathy. What was sequenced was blood.

The CDR3 spells CSVEGAGVGIRHEQFF. The CDR3 DNA is TGCAGCGTTGAAGGGGCGGGAGTAGGCATCCGGCATGAGCAGTTCTTC. The chain links TRBV29-1 to TRBJ2-1, with 7 bases aligning to TRBD2. Germline CDR1 and CDR2: SQVTM and ANQGSEA. V trimming: 1 base; J trimming: 8 bases; junction bases outside the gene matches: 14. The CDR3 sequence is 16 residues long.